Listed here are 22 T cell receptor beta chains from one sample, sequenced in a study of post-analysis software for immune sequencing data. Regarding the study as a whole: Five or six TRBV segments were significantly more frequent in patients than in controls. TRBV5-6, TRBV5-1 and TRBV20-1 were among these segments.

The TCR beta cDNA libraries contained unique molecular identifiers. TCRdb fed the PCR reads into MiXCR, producing one record per CDR3 protein. The sample contains roughly 730,000 distinct CDR3 sequences, approximately 30% of which appear only once. Their antigens are not known. The source material was blood. The source of these receptors is a girl aged 5 to 17 with multiple sclerosis.

This chain joins TRBV2 and TRBJ1-2, with D perhaps TRBD1 (6 bases). Germline-derived CDR1 and CDR2 are SNHLY and FYNNEI. Trimming cost V 8 bases and J 1 base, with 8 bases left between them. The CDR3 is made up of 12 amino acids. CDR3: CASEDSNYGYTF. CDR3 DNA: TGTGCCAGCGAGGACAGTAACTATGGCTACACCTTC.

The chain carries TRBV4-3 and TRBJ2-3; TRBD2 matches 7 bases. This CDR3 is 16 amino acids long. The J segment lost 9 bases and the V segment lost 0 bases, leaving 12 bases of the junction unmatched. Looked up from germline, CDR1 is LGHNA and CDR2 is YSLEER. In DNA, the CDR3 is TGCGCCAGCAGCCAAGATGCGCGAGCGGGGAGTCTCACGCAGTATTTT. Amino acids: CASSQDARAGSLTQYF.

Comments on this clonotype: Given a much more abundant clone one base away, this may be a read error. V gene TRBV29-1 combines with J gene TRBJ2-3; 7 bases line up with TRBD2. The CDR3 runs to 11 residues. The germline V gene has CDR1 SQVTM and CDR2 ANQGSEA. The CDR3 DNA follows: TGCGGCGTCAAGCGGGGAGATACGCAGTATTTT. Protein sequence: CGVKRGDTQYF.

This sequence joins TRBV9 and TRBJ2-1, with TRBD2 identical over 10 bases. Germline CDR1 is SGDLS and CDR2 is YYNGEE. The CDR3 consists of 15 residues. The J segment lost 8 bases and the V segment lost 4 bases, leaving 9 bases of the junction unmatched. The CDR3 DNA sequence: TGTGCCAGCAGCCTGGCCGGGACTAGCGATTATGAGCAGTTCTTC. This encodes CASSLAGTSDYEQFF.

The chain has TRBV7-2 and TRBJ1-1; the D is unclear. V lost 2 bases and J lost 1, with 14 bases in between. Germline loops: CDR1 SGHTA, CDR2 FQGNSA. The CDR3 contains 16 residues. CDR3: CASSLSPWAGNTEAFF. CDR3 DNA sequence: TGTGCCAGCAGCTTATCCCCGTGGGCGGGGAACACTGAAGCTTTCTTT.

V usage is TRBV6-5 and J usage is TRBJ2-4, with D possibly matching TRBD1 (5 bases). V dropped 4 bases and J dropped 6 bases, with 10 bases sitting between them. The CDR3 is 13 residues long. Germline V gene lookup returns CDR1 MNHEY and CDR2 SVGAGI. The CDR3 here is CASSSRASNIQYF. The DNA of the CDR3 is TGTGCCAGCAGTTCCAGGGCGTCAAACATTCAGTACTTC.

The rearrangement joins TRBV5-5 to TRBJ2-7, with TRBD2 matching 7 bases. Germline V lookup: CDR1 SGHKS, CDR2 YYEKEE (reference sequence). The junction had 4 bases not matched to a gene; V was cut back by 4 bases and J by 0 bases. CDR3 size: 14 residues. CDR3 nucleotides: TGTGCCAGCAGCAAGGGCGGGGGCTCCTACGAGCAGTACTTC. Its protein is CASSKGGGSYEQYF.

This clonotype turned up a few times. V is TRBV12-3 or TRBV12-4 and J is TRBJ2-1; 15 nucleotides match TRBD2. CDR3 length: 16 amino acids. V lost 6 bases and J lost 6; bases outside the gene matches: 6. The CDR3 loop reads CASRRTSGRGGNEQFF. The CDR3 DNA sequence: TGTGCCAGCAGACGGACTAGCGGGAGGGGGGGCAATGAGCAGTTCTTC.

The table lists this clonotype with many counts. The rearrangement joins TRBV29-1 to TRBJ2-1; maybe TRBD2 (6 bases). The germline CDR1 and CDR2 sequences are SQVTM and ANQGSEA. V lost 7 bases to trimming and J lost 15 bases, with 13 bases between them. CDR3 length equals 9 residues. The CDR3: CSADDGGFF. In nucleotides, the CDR3 is TGCAGCGCAGACGACGGGGGGTTCTTC.

A few counts support this clonotype. The V call is TRBV20-1, the J call TRBJ1-2; the D gene is possibly TRBD1 (5 bases). The germline V gene has CDR1 DFQATT and CDR2 SNEGSKA (reference sequence). V lost 0 bases and J lost 7, with 21 bases in between. The CDR3 extends over 16 amino acids. CDR3 in amino acids: CSARDWNRRRGGGYTF. The CDR3 DNA follows: TGCAGTGCTAGAGATTGGAACAGGCGGCGGGGAGGTGGCTACACCTTC.

The J gene is TRBJ2-7, the V gene TRBV28; D is unresolved. This CDR3 is built from 15 residues. V shed 2 bases and J shed 6 bases, with 17 bases lying between them. Germline V lookup: CDR1 MDHEN, CDR2 SYDVKM. The CDR3, as DNA: TGTGCCAGCAGTTTACTACCCTCGGGCCGTCGCGAGCAGTACTTC. The encoded protein is CASSLLPSGRREQYF.

This clonotype occurred a few times. CDR3 nucleotide sequence: TGCAGTGCTAGAGGACTAGCGGACTACGAGCAGTACTTC. Translating it yields CSARGLADYEQYF. This rearrangement joins TRBV20-1 to TRBJ2-7, with 9 bases matching TRBD2. Germline assignment: CDR1 DFQATT and CDR2 SNEGSKA (reference sequence). The trim removed 1 base at V and 3 bases at J, leaving 1 base unmatched. CDR3 length: 13 residues.

The chain couples TRBV19 to TRBJ2-7; 11 positions match TRBD2. This CDR3 is built from 14 residues. From germline, CDR1 is LNHDA and CDR2 SQIVND (reference sequence). The junction had 9 bases not matched to a gene; V was cut back by 10 bases and J by 4 bases. In nucleotides, the CDR3 is TGTGCCACTCCGGGACTAGCGGAGAATTACGAGCAGTACTTC. It is translated as CATPGLAENYEQYF.

The J gene is TRBJ1-1, the V gene TRBV5-4, with no clear D. CDR3 size: 14 residues. The V gene's germline CDR1 is SGHNT and CDR2 YYREEE (reference sequence). V was trimmed by 7 bases and J by 6 bases, leaving 19 bases between them. The CDR3 DNA reads TGTGCCAGCGGGTTCCGGGATCCGCGCGCTGAAGCTTTCTTT. Translation gives CASGFRDPRAEAFF.

V gene TRBV20-1 combines with J gene TRBJ2-3, with no clear D. CDR3 length: 13 amino acids. V was cut by 0 bases and J by 4 bases, with 8 bases left in between. The germline CDR1 and CDR2 sequences are DFQATT and SNEGSKA (reference sequence). The DNA for the CDR3 is TGCAGTGCTAGAGAGAATTTGGCAGATACGCAGTATTTT. Translated, it gives CSARENLADTQYF.

This clonotype showed up many times. The chain uses TRBV20-1 and TRBJ2-5; tentative D call: TRBD2 (5 bases). Trimming left V 1 base short and J 2 bases short, with 8 bases between. This CDR3 has 13 residues. The germline CDR1 and CDR2 sequences are DFQATT and SNEGSKA (reference sequence). The CDR3 sequence: CSARGSAQETQYF. DNA for the CDR3: TGCAGTGCTAGAGGTAGCGCGCAAGAGACCCAGTACTTC.

The rearrangement uses TRBV6-6 and TRBJ1-6, with D possibly being TRBD1 (6 bases). The V and J ends lost 8 bases and 6 bases respectively, with 17 bases between them. CDR1 is MNHNY and CDR2 is SVGAGI in the germline V gene (reference sequence). The CDR3 runs 15 residues. The CDR3 is CASGGMGAVNSPLHF. DNA of the CDR3: TGTGCCAGCGGCGGGATGGGGGCCGTTAATTCACCCCTCCACTTT.

The chain has TRBV5-1 and TRBJ1-1; the D gene is possibly TRBD1 (6 bases). The CDR3 contains 16 residues. The germline V and J ends were trimmed by 0 bases and 1 base, with 13 bases remaining between them. Per germline, CDR1 SGHRS and CDR2 YFSETQ. CDR3 sequence: CASSLEGGRWNTEAFF. Here the CDR3 DNA reads TGCGCCAGCAGCTTGGAGGGGGGCAGATGGAACACTGAAGCTTTCTTT. The full variable domain, rest sourced from reference TRBV5-1 and TRBJ1-1, is KAGVTQTPRYLIKTRGQQVTLSCSPISGHRSVSWYQQTPGQGLQFLFEYFSETQRNKGNFPGRFSGRQFSNSRSEMNVSTLELGDSALYLCASSLEGGRWNTEAFFGQGTRLTVV.

The rearrangement joins TRBV13 to TRBJ2-7, with unresolved D. Germline assignment: CDR1 PRHDT and CDR2 FYEKMQ (reference sequence). Trimming pared 1 base from V and 5 bases from J, leaving 6 bases between. This CDR3 has 12 amino acids. The CDR3 DNA follows: TGTGCCAGCAGCTTAGACGCCGACGAGCAGTACTTC. Amino acids: CASSLDADEQYF.

At least ten counts were recorded for this clonotype. V is TRBV20-1 and J is TRBJ2-1; D not certain. V was pared by 0 bases and J by 3 bases, with 0 bases between. CDR3 size: 11 residues. The germline CDR1 and CDR2 sequences are DFQATT and SNEGSKA (reference sequence). The DNA of the CDR3 is TGCAGTGCTAGAGACTACAATGAGCAGTTCTTC. Translated, it gives CSARDYNEQFF.

This clonotype was detected a few times. This chain joins TRBV27 and TRBJ2-2, with TRBD2 matching over 7 bases. V shed 1 base and J 8 bases; nucleotides not matched to a gene: 4. Germline V CDR1 and CDR2: MNHEY, SMNVEV (reference sequence). This CDR3 has 14 amino acids. CDR3 residues: CASSLWEGLGELFF. In DNA, the CDR3 is TGTGCCAGCAGTTTATGGGAGGGCCTTGGGGAGCTGTTTTTT.

This chain connects TRBV4-3 to TRBJ2-2, with D maybe TRBD1 (5 bases). CDR3 length: 16 amino acids. Trimming removed 2 bases at V and 7 bases at J, with 17 bases between. The germline CDR1 and CDR2 sequences are LGHNA and YSLEER. The CDR3 loop is CASSQMLPGLIGELFF. CDR3 nucleotide sequence: TGCGCCAGCAGCCAAATGCTGCCAGGGTTAATCGGGGAGCTGTTTTTT.